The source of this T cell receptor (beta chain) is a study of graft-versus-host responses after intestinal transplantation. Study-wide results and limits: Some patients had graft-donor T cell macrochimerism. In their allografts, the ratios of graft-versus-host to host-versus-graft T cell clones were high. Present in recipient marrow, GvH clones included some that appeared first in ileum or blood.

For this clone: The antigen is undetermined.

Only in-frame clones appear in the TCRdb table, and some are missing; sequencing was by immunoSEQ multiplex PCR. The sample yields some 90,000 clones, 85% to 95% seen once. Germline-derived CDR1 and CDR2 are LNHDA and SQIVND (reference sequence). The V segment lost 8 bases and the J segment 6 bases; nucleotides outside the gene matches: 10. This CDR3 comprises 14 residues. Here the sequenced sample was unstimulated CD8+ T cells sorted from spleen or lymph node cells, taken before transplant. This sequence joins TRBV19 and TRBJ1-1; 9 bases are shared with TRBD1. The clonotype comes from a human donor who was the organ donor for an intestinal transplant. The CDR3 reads CASRTWTGVPEAFF. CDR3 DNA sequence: TGTGCCAGTCGCACTTGGACAGGGGTCCCTGAAGCTTTCTTT.